This paragraph covers one T cell receptor beta chain sequence. Antigen specificity is unknown. This entry comes from a study of cytomegalovirus exposure and HLA in healthy donors. Study-level points and caveats: Judged likely to be a sequencing artifact was a cluster of highly shared sequence variants.

This CDR3 contains 13 residues. The V segment lost 9 bases and the J segment 5 bases; nucleotides outside the gene matches: 7. From germline, CDR1 is MDHEN and CDR2 SYDVKM. Primers included in the PCR were 60 Vbeta and 13 Jbeta primers. Method: immunoSEQ multiplex PCR; TCRdb's copy keeps in-frame clones and lacks some. This repertoire shows roughly 140,000 clones, 60% to 85% found once; its top ten account for 6.3%. The sequencing sample was made of PBMCs. The chain has TRBV28 and TRBJ1-2; 9 bases fit TRBD1. The sequence was collected from a man aged 50 to 59 in good health and CMV-seropositive. The CDR3 DNA sequence: TGTGCCAGTTACCGGGACAGGGATTATGGCTACACCTTC. It is translated as CASYRDRDYGYTF.